What follows are 18 T cell receptor beta chains derived from one specimen sequenced in a study of T cells after yellow fever vaccination. TCRdb redid the calling of the 5' RACE reads with MiXCR, one entry per CDR3 protein. The sample includes some 290,000 distinct CDR3 sequences, around 11% of them seen just once. The material sequenced was CD4+ T cells sorted from PBMCs, taken 45 days after the yellow fever booster vaccination. All receptors come from a man between 18 and 35 years old who received the YFV17D yellow fever vaccine.

This clonotype was counted many times. The chain is built from TRBV3-1 and TRBJ2-1; 11 nucleotides align to TRBD2. CDR3 length: 16 residues. Germline CDR1 is LGHDT and CDR2 is YNNKEL (reference sequence). V trimming: 6 bases; J trimming: 2 bases; junction bases outside the gene matches: 6. As DNA, the CDR3 is TGTGCCAGCAGAGCTAGCGGGGGGAGGCCCTACAATGAGCAGTTCTTC. It codes for CASRASGGRPYNEQFF.

This clonotype was counted many times. The V call is TRBV5-6, the J call TRBJ2-3; 7 positions agree with TRBD2. With V trimmed by 0 bases and J by 1 base, 2 bases remained unmatched. The germline V gene encodes CDR1 SGHDT and CDR2 YYEEEE. This CDR3 is built from 15 residues. CDR3 DNA sequence: TGTGCCAGCAGCTTGGACGCGGGAGGCACAGATACGCAGTATTTT. Amino acid sequence: CASSLDAGGTDTQYF.

This sequence joins TRBV3-1 and TRBJ2-7; D is unclear. CDR1 is LGHDT and CDR2 is YNNKEL in the germline V gene (reference sequence). Between the trimmed V and J ends, which lost 1 base and 2 bases, there was a span of 12 bases. The CDR3 spans 15 residues. The CDR3 loop is CASSQVPGETYEQYF. CDR3 sequence (DNA): TGTGCCAGCAGCCAAGTGCCGGGCGAAACCTACGAGCAGTACTTC.

The chain links TRBV10-3 to TRBJ1-1; no reliable D call. Between the trimmed V and J ends, which lost 6 bases and 1 base, there was a span of 15 bases. CDR1 is ENHRY and CDR2 is SYGVKD in the germline V gene. This CDR3 has 15 amino acids. The CDR3 nucleotides read TGTGCCATCAGCGGTACAGTCTCGGGGAACACTGAAGCTTTCTTT. The encoded protein is CAISGTVSGNTEAFF.

This clonotype was detected only a few times. The chain joins TRBV10-3 to TRBJ2-5; no clear D. Germline-derived CDR1 and CDR2 are ENHRY and SYGVKD. CDR3 size: 13 residues. The ends were cut back, 4 bases at V and 0 bases at J, with 6 bases in the middle. In nucleotides, the CDR3 is TGTGCCATCAGTGCCGACAACCAAGAGACCCAGTACTTC. Translated, it gives CAISADNQETQYF.

The rearrangement uses TRBV19 and TRBJ2-1, with D perhaps being TRBD1 or TRBD2 (5 bases each). Germline V CDR1 and CDR2: LNHDA, SQIVND (reference sequence). The CDR3 runs 14 residues. Trimming pared 5 bases from V and 8 bases from J, leaving 16 bases between. The CDR3 coding sequence is TGTGCCAGTAGTCTCGGGGCCGGGAACCATGAGCAGTTCTTC. Its translation: CASSLGAGNHEQFF.

This chain links TRBV7-9 with TRBJ1-2; D is uncertain. The CDR3 covers 13 residues. Germline assignment: CDR1 SEHNR and CDR2 FQNEAQ (reference sequence). The germline V and J ends were trimmed by 1 base and 12 bases, with 15 bases remaining between them. The DNA for the CDR3 is TGTGCCAGCAGCTTAGACTCGGTCCCGGACGACACCTTC. Protein sequence: CASSLDSVPDDTF.

Only a few counts were recorded for this clonotype. The chain joins TRBV6-2 or TRBV6-3 to TRBJ1-4, with D perhaps matching TRBD1 (5 bases). This CDR3 is 15 amino acids long. Trimming pared 2 bases from V and 7 bases from J, leaving 14 bases between. CDR1 and CDR2 (germline): MNHEY, SVGEGT. The CDR3 nucleotides are TGTGCCAGCAGTTACCCTTCCCGGGGGGGTGAAAAACTGTTTTTT. Protein product: CASSYPSRGGEKLFF.

The chain has TRBV7-2 and TRBJ2-3; 12 nucleotides align to TRBD2. The V gene's germline CDR1 is SGHTA and CDR2 FQGNSA. The CDR3 has 18 amino acids. V was pared by 5 bases and J by 3 bases, with 12 bases of the junction left unmatched. The CDR3 DNA sequence: TGTGCCAGCAGCCAGAGTTCTAGCGGGGGGGCTTTTACAGATACGCAGTATTTT. This codes for CASSQSSSGGAFTDTQYF.

The CDR3 spells CASSEQSRETQYF. CDR3 nucleotides: TGTGCCAGCAGTGAACAGAGTAGGGAGACCCAGTACTTC. V and J are TRBV2 and TRBJ2-5; D is ambiguous. Germline CDR1 is SNHLY and CDR2 is FYNNEI. V lost 2 bases and J lost 5, with 9 bases in between. The CDR3 loop spans 13 amino acids.

This clonotype showed up just a few times. CDR3 amino acids: CSVTGGPSVPTDTQYF. CDR3 DNA sequence: TGCAGCGTGACCGGTGGGCCCTCGGTCCCTACAGATACGCAGTATTTT. V is TRBV29-1 and J is TRBJ2-3; D is unresolved. This CDR3 is built from 16 residues. V was trimmed by 6 bases and J by 3 bases, leaving 22 bases between them. Per germline, CDR1 SQVTM and CDR2 ANQGSEA.

This clonotype was counted a few times. The chain recombines TRBV11-3 with TRBJ2-2; perhaps TRBD2 as D (5 bases). Germline lookup yields CDR1 SGHNT and CDR2 YENEEA. V was trimmed by 3 bases and J by 2 bases, leaving 10 bases between them. The length of the CDR3 is 15 residues. This chain's CDR3 is CASSLEAGNTGELFF. The CDR3 coding sequence is TGTGCCAGCAGCTTGGAGGCAGGCAACACCGGGGAGCTGTTTTTT.

J is TRBJ2-3 and V is TRBV5-4; 9 bases are shared with TRBD1. Germline CDR1 SGHNT, CDR2 YYREEE (reference sequence). Losses at the gene ends were 4 bases for V and 4 bases for J; bases not matched to a gene: 7. The CDR3 covers 15 residues. Written as DNA, the CDR3 is TGTGCCAGCAGCGCCCGACAGGGGGGCGCAGATACGCAGTATTTT. Its translation is CASSARQGGADTQYF.

This clonotype was detected a few times. This chain uses TRBV3-1 with TRBJ1-1; 7 bases line up with TRBD1. V lost 3 bases and J lost 4; bases outside the gene matches: 14. Germline CDR1 reads LGHDT; CDR2 reads YNNKEL (reference sequence). This CDR3 region has 17 residues. The CDR3 DNA is TGTGCCAGCAGCCAGAGTGGGGCCCGACAGGGCGGCACTGAAGCTTTCTTT. The encoded protein is CASSQSGARQGGTEAFF.

The J gene is TRBJ2-1, the V gene TRBV18; D possibly corresponds to TRBD1 (5 bases). The CDR3 has 15 amino acids. The V and J ends lost 4 bases and 4 bases respectively, with 14 bases between them. Germline CDR1 reads KGHSH; CDR2 reads LQKENI. CDR3 loop: CASSLGRVGYNEQFF. The CDR3, as DNA: TGTGCCAGCTCACTCGGCAGGGTGGGATACAATGAGCAGTTCTTC.

In this sample, this clonotype turned up a few times. This chain connects TRBV18 to TRBJ2-6, with D possibly matching TRBD2 (6 bases). Germline V lookup: CDR1 KGHSH, CDR2 LQKENI. The CDR3 length is 16 residues. V was pared by 2 bases and J by 2 bases, with 10 bases between. The CDR3 coding sequence is TGTGCCAGCTCACCAATCGGGGGAGCTGGGGCCAACGTCCTGACTTTC. It yields the protein CASSPIGGAGANVLTF.

There are a few counts of this clonotype. This sequence joins TRBV4-3 and TRBJ2-5; 9 nucleotides match TRBD2. This CDR3 contains 15 residues. V lost 0 bases to trimming and J lost 4 bases; unmatched junction nucleotides: 3. CDR1 and CDR2 from the germline V gene are LGHNA and YSLEER. The CDR3 loop reads CASSQERGGRETQYF. CDR3 nucleotide sequence: TGCGCCAGCAGCCAAGAGCGGGGGGGCCGAGAGACCCAGTACTTC.

The chain employs TRBV5-6 and TRBJ2-1; a possible D gene is TRBD2 (6 bases). Trimming stripped 4 bases from V and 3 bases from J, with 14 bases between. Germline CDR1 and CDR2: SGHDT and YYEEEE. The CDR3 is 15 residues long. CDR3 bases: TGTGCCAGCAGCGGGGGGACGCCTTTCTACAATGAGCAGTTCTTC. Encoded protein: CASSGGTPFYNEQFF.